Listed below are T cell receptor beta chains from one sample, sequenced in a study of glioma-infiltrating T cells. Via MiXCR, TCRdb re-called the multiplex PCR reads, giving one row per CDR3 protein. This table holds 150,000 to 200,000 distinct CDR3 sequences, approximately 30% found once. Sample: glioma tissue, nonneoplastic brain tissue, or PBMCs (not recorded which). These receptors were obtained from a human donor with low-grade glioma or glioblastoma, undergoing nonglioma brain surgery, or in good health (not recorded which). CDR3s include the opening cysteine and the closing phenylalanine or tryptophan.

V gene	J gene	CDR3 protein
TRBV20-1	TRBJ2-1	CSARSPVVVYNEQFF
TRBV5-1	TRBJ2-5	CASSADQETQYF
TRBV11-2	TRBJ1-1	CASSLGDERSSAAFF
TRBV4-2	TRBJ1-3	CASSQDDRGQGNTIYF
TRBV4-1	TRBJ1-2	CASSQESLAHANYGYTF
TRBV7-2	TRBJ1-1	CVSSLNRGRTEAFF
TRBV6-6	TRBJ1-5	CASSYSGGSSNQPQHF
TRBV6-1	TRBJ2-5	CASSDPGGGLQETQYF
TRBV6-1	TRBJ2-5	CASSSEDRELETQYF
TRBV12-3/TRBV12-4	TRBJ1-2	CASSFQAGIRGYTF
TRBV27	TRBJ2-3	CASRLEDSFSTDTQYF
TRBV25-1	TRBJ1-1	CASSEDRGYDTEAFF
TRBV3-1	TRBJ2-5	CASSQEGTGQTEETQYF
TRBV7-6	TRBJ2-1	CASSLGVNNEQFF
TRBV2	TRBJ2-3	CASRQRALVLGTDTQYF
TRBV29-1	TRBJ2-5	CSGGTSGSGETQYF
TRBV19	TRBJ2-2	CASIPASSGELFF
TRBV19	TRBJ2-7	CASSWTGDYEQYF
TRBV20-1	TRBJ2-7	CSATHSKGGTQIYEQYF
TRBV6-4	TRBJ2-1	CASSNTRDEQFF
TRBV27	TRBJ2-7	CASSLRPSARGRQYEQYF
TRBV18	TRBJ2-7	CASSPLAIARGEQYF
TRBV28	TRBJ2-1	CASSSPVLRNEQFF
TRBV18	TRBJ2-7	CASSPHPDEQYF
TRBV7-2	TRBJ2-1	CASSFSSFRDEQFF
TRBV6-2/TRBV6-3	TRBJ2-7	CASSLQGEGSEQYF
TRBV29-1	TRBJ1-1	CSVVPGRADTEASF
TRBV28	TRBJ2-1	CASSPPGSNNEQFF
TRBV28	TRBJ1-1	CASRVDTEAFF
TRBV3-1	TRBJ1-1	CASSQNTEASF
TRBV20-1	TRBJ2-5	CSATRDRGGGETQYF
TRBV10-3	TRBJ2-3	CAISDGSVPYTDTQYF
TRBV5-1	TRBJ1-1	CASSLVGDTEAFF
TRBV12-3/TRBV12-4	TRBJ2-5	CASRPGGGKETQYF
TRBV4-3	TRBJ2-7	CASSQDPRGFGYEQYF
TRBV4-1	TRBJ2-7	CASSPTGQGAVEQYF
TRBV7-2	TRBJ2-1	CASSLSAGVGNEQFF
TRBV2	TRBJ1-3	CASRGSTSYSGNTIYF
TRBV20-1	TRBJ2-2	CSAYLLAGSHIGELFF
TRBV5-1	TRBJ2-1	CASSLEPGAYNEQFF
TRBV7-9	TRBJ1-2	CASSLMGASGYTF
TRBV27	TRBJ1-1	CARHAFRGSTEALF
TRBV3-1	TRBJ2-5	CASRSSQGGRTRKTQYF
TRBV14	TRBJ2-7	CASSQGWTRPYEQYF
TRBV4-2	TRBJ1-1	CASSQEDRRNTEAFF
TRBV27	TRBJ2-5	CASSLYGDSLTQYF
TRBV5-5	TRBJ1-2	CASSLALSPIKGYTF
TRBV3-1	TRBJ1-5	CAAGALNQPQDF
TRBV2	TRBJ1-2	CASTPGNRYGYTF
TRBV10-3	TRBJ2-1	CAIATREDNKQSF